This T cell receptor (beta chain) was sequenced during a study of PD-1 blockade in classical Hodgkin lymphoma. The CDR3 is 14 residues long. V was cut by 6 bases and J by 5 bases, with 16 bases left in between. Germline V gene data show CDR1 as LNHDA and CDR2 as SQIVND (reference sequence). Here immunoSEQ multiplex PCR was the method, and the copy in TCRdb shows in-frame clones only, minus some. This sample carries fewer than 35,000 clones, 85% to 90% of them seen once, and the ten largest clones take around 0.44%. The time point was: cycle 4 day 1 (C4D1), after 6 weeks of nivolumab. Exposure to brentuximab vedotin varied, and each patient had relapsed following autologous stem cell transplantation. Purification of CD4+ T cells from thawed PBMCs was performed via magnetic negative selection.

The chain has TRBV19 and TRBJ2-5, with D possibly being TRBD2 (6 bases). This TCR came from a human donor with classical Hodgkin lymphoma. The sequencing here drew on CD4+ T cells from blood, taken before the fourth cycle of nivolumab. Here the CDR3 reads CASRTVGAGETQYF. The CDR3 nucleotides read TGTGCCAGTAGGACAGTCGGGGCGGGGGAGACCCAGTACTTC.